This TCR beta chain appears in the sequencing data of a study of glioma-infiltrating T cells. Notes on the study in general: A blood CDR3 motif signature was depleted in highly divergent patients. Non-neoplastic patients had below-expected tissue-blood divergence, while all gliomas exceeded expectation.

From germline, CDR1 is MNHGY and CDR2 SVAAGI. This CDR3 spans 15 amino acids. The iRepertoire nested amplicon-rescue multiplex PCR amplified TCR alpha and beta CDR3s from RNA. In TCRdb, the multiplex PCR reads were re-called with MiXCR into one record per CDR3 protein. The sample includes 300,000 to 400,000 distinct CDR3 sequences, 41% seen only once; the top ten take about 11%. On this clonotype itself: As yet, its antigen is unknown. This may stem from a read error, because a much larger clone lies one nucleotide away.

Sequenced input: glioma tissue, nonneoplastic brain tissue, or PBMCs (not recorded which). This chain connects TRBV6-9 to TRBJ1-5, with D unresolved. This sequence originates from a human donor with low-grade glioma or glioblastoma, undergoing nonglioma brain surgery, or in good health (not recorded which). Here the CDR3 DNA reads TGTGCCAGCAGTTACCAACAACCGGGCAATCAGCCCCAGCGTTTT. Amino acid sequence: CASSYQQPGNQPQRF.